Listed below are T cell receptor beta chains from one sample, sequenced in a study of blood T cell dynamics during melanoma immunotherapy. Repertoires were generated with immunoSEQ multiplex PCR, while TCRdb's copy carries only in-frame clones and drops some. The sample comprises roughly 22,000 clones, approximately 90% of which are singletons, and about 4.6% rests with the top ten. The sequenced sample was blood, obtained from a patient treated with checkpoint blockade. The origin of the receptors is a human donor with melanoma. Both conserved end residues are part of each CDR3. The D gene is left open where the match is weak. The size of a clone is reported for some rows only, either as once, few or many, or as a class for expanded clones.

d_gene: -; v_gene: TRBV4-1; abundance: -; j_gene: TRBJ2-7; CDR3nt: TGCGCCAGCAGCCAAAACCCTACAAGGGGGTTTTTCTACGAGCAGTACTTC; CDR3aa: CASSQNPTRGFFYEQYF
d_gene: -; v_gene: TRBV28; abundance: -; j_gene: TRBJ2-2; CDR3nt: TGTGCCAGCAGTTTATGGGCCCCTAGGACCGGGGAGCTGTTTTTT; CDR3aa: CASSLWAPRTGELFF
d_gene: -; v_gene: TRBV6-4; abundance: -; j_gene: TRBJ2-3; CDR3nt: TGTGCCAGCAGTCCAGAGGGGGTTAGCACAGATACGCAGTATTTT; CDR3aa: CASSPEGVSTDTQYF
d_gene: -; v_gene: TRBV6-4; abundance: -; j_gene: TRBJ2-3; CDR3nt: TGTGCCAGCAGTGCTGGGGGGACTAGCACAGATACGCAGTATTTT; CDR3aa: CASSAGGTSTDTQYF
d_gene: -; v_gene: TRBV5-1; abundance: -; j_gene: TRBJ2-7; CDR3nt: TGCGCCAGCAGCTTGGACAGTTCATCTACGAGGGAGTACTTC; CDR3aa: CASSLDSSSTREYF
d_gene: TRBD2; v_gene: TRBV10-3; abundance: -; j_gene: TRBJ2-5; CDR3nt: TGTGCCATCAGTGATAGCGGGAGGGGGCAGACCCAGTACTTC; CDR3aa: CAISDSGRGQTQYF
d_gene: -; v_gene: TRBV11-3; abundance: -; j_gene: TRBJ1-5; CDR3nt: TGTGCCAGCAGCTCCTCCCGGGCCGGAGATCAGCCCCAGCATTTT; CDR3aa: CASSSSRAGDQPQHF
d_gene: -; v_gene: TRBV6-5; abundance: -; j_gene: TRBJ1-1; CDR3nt: TGTGCCAGCAGTAATTGGGACGTGAACACTGAAGCTTTCTTT; CDR3aa: CASSNWDVNTEAFF
d_gene: -; v_gene: TRBV19; abundance: -; j_gene: TRBJ2-7; CDR3nt: TGTGCCAGTAGCTCCCTCGACTCGCGTGGGGAGCAGTACTTC; CDR3aa: CASSSLDSRGEQYF
d_gene: TRBD1; v_gene: TRBV28; abundance: -; j_gene: TRBJ1-1; CDR3nt: TGTGCCAGCAGTTTATTGGGGACAGTGAACGCTGAAGCTTTCTTT; CDR3aa: CASSLLGTVNAEAFF
d_gene: -; v_gene: TRBV11-2; abundance: once; j_gene: TRBJ2-1; CDR3nt: TGTGCCAGCAGCTTAACGGATGAGCAGTTCTTC; CDR3aa: CASSLTDEQFF
d_gene: -; v_gene: TRBV6-4; abundance: -; j_gene: TRBJ2-2; CDR3nt: TGTGCCAGCAGTGATCGGGGGCACGGCTATCACACCGGGGAGCTGTTTTTT; CDR3aa: CASSDRGHGYHTGELFF
d_gene: TRBD1; v_gene: TRBV7-3; abundance: -; j_gene: TRBJ2-4; CDR3nt: TGTGCCAGCAGCTTAAATGCAGGGGGCAACATTCAGTACTTC; CDR3aa: CASSLNAGGNIQYF
d_gene: TRBD2; v_gene: TRBV28; abundance: -; j_gene: TRBJ2-3; CDR3nt: TGTGCCAGCACTTCTAGCGGGTCTGCCCCGCGGCAGTATTTT; CDR3aa: CASTSSGSAPRQYF
d_gene: -; v_gene: TRBV7-8; abundance: -; j_gene: TRBJ2-2; CDR3nt: TGTGCCAGCAGCCGAGACCTCAGCAGGGCGAACACCGGGGAGCTGTTTTTT; CDR3aa: CASSRDLSRANTGELFF
d_gene: TRBD2; v_gene: TRBV6-5; abundance: few; j_gene: TRBJ2-5; CDR3nt: TGTGCCAGCACCGACGGGGGGGATCGGTACTTC; CDR3aa: CASTDGGDRYF
d_gene: TRBD2; v_gene: TRBV4-1; abundance: -; j_gene: TRBJ2-1; CDR3nt: TGCGCCAGCAGCCAAGAGTCGGCTAGCGGGAGGTCAAATGAGCAGTTCTTC; CDR3aa: CASSQESASGRSNEQFF
d_gene: -; v_gene: TRBV5-1; abundance: -; j_gene: TRBJ2-3; CDR3nt: TGCGCCAGCAGCTTGAACCCTAGCTTTAGCACAGATACGCAGTATTTT; CDR3aa: CASSLNPSFSTDTQYF
d_gene: -; v_gene: TRBV28; abundance: -; j_gene: TRBJ2-7; CDR3nt: TGTGCCAGCACCTTTCAGGGCTACGAGCAGTACTTC; CDR3aa: CASTFQGYEQYF
d_gene: -; v_gene: TRBV9; abundance: once; j_gene: TRBJ2-3; CDR3nt: TGTGCCAGCAGCGAAAGGGGATGGTCGGCGGCTAGCGGCACAGATACGCAGTATTTT; CDR3aa: CASSERGWSAASGTDTQYF
d_gene: -; v_gene: TRBV12-2; abundance: -; j_gene: TRBJ2-5; CDR3nt: TGTGCAAGTCCCCGGAGGTACTTC; CDR3aa: CASPRRYF
d_gene: TRBD1; v_gene: TRBV6-6; abundance: -; j_gene: TRBJ1-4; CDR3nt: TGTGCCAGCAGTTACGACAGGGGCGGTGAAAAACTGTTTTTT; CDR3aa: CASSYDRGGEKLFF
d_gene: -; v_gene: TRBV28; abundance: -; j_gene: TRBJ2-7; CDR3nt: TGTGCCAGCAGTTTGGCTACAGGGATGGGAGTCTACGAGCAGTACTTC; CDR3aa: CASSLATGMGVYEQYF
d_gene: -; v_gene: TRBV5-1; abundance: -; j_gene: TRBJ2-5; CDR3nt: TGCGCCAGCAGCTTGGACCAGGGCCGACAAGAGACCCAGTACTTC; CDR3aa: CASSLDQGRQETQYF
d_gene: TRBD2; v_gene: TRBV7-9; abundance: -; j_gene: TRBJ2-3; CDR3nt: TGTGCCAGCAGCCCACGGACTAGCGGCACAGATACGCAGTATTTT; CDR3aa: CASSPRTSGTDTQYF
d_gene: TRBD2; v_gene: TRBV10-1; abundance: -; j_gene: TRBJ2-2; CDR3nt: TGCGCCAGCAGTGAGAGTAGCGGGAGTTACACCGGGGAGCTGTTTTTT; CDR3aa: CASSESSGSYTGELFF
d_gene: TRBD1; v_gene: TRBV28; abundance: once; j_gene: TRBJ1-2; CDR3nt: TGTGCCAGCAGCACGGACAGGGGCTATGGCTACACCTTC; CDR3aa: CASSTDRGYGYTF
d_gene: -; v_gene: TRBV5-4; abundance: once; j_gene: TRBJ2-4; CDR3nt: TGTGCCAGCAGCTTGGTCGGGGGTGGGAACATTCAGTACTTC; CDR3aa: CASSLVGGGNIQYF
d_gene: -; v_gene: TRBV6-4; abundance: -; j_gene: TRBJ2-3; CDR3nt: TGTGCCAGCAGTGACAGGGGCACAGATACGCAGTATTTT; CDR3aa: CASSDRGTDTQYF
d_gene: TRBD2; v_gene: TRBV7-3; abundance: -; j_gene: TRBJ2-1; CDR3nt: TGTGCCAGCAGCACCGTTAGCGGGAGGGAGCAGTTCTTC; CDR3aa: CASSTVSGREQFF
d_gene: -; v_gene: TRBV19; abundance: -; j_gene: TRBJ1-1; CDR3nt: TGTGCCAGTACGGTCCTTCCTTCGGCTAACACTGAAGCTTTCTTT; CDR3aa: CASTVLPSANTEAFF
d_gene: TRBD1; v_gene: TRBV19; abundance: -; j_gene: TRBJ1-3; CDR3nt: TGTGCCAGTAGTAGGACAGGCGGTACCTCTGGAAACACCATATATTTT; CDR3aa: CASSRTGGTSGNTIYF
d_gene: -; v_gene: TRBV4-1; abundance: -; j_gene: TRBJ1-4; CDR3nt: TGCGCCAGCAGCCAAGCCACAAGGGCTCCCATTTTT; CDR3aa: CASSQATRAPIF
d_gene: TRBD1; v_gene: TRBV7-8; abundance: -; j_gene: TRBJ1-5; CDR3nt: TGTGCCAGCAGCCAACAGGGGAAACAGCCCCAGCATTTT; CDR3aa: CASSQQGKQPQHF
d_gene: TRBD1; v_gene: TRBV28; abundance: -; j_gene: TRBJ1-1; CDR3nt: TGTGCCAGCAACAGGGACAGGGTGAACACTGAAGCTTTCTTT; CDR3aa: CASNRDRVNTEAFF
d_gene: TRBD1; v_gene: TRBV10-3; abundance: few; j_gene: TRBJ1-2; CDR3nt: TGTGCCATCAGTGAGGCAGGGGGCGGAGGCTACACCTTC; CDR3aa: CAISEAGGGGYTF
d_gene: TRBD1; v_gene: TRBV28; abundance: -; j_gene: TRBJ2-6; CDR3nt: TGTGCCAGCAGTTTAATAGACGGACAGGGAGTCAAAGCTTTC; CDR3aa: CASSLIDGQGVKAF
d_gene: -; v_gene: TRBV7-9; abundance: -; j_gene: TRBJ2-7; CDR3nt: TGTGCCAGCAGCTTAGGGCGGGAGCAGTACTTC; CDR3aa: CASSLGREQYF
d_gene: -; v_gene: TRBV9; abundance: -; j_gene: TRBJ1-4; CDR3nt: TGTGCCAGCAGCGTAGGGCAGTCTAATGAAAAACTGTTTTTT; CDR3aa: CASSVGQSNEKLFF
d_gene: -; v_gene: TRBV6-1; abundance: -; j_gene: TRBJ2-7; CDR3nt: TGTGCCTCTTCAGCCCCAGCGGAGCTCTACGAGCAGTACTTC; CDR3aa: CASSAPAELYEQYF
d_gene: TRBD1; v_gene: TRBV5-6; abundance: -; j_gene: TRBJ2-5; CDR3nt: TGTGCCAGCAGCTTGGCCGGGACAGGGGGCGGGACCCAGTACTTC; CDR3aa: CASSLAGTGGGTQYF
d_gene: TRBD1; v_gene: TRBV5-1; abundance: once; j_gene: TRBJ1-4; CDR3nt: TGCGCCAGCAGCTGGGGGGACAGAGATAATGAAAAACTGTTTTTT; CDR3aa: CASSWGDRDNEKLFF
d_gene: TRBD2; v_gene: TRBV7-9; abundance: -; j_gene: TRBJ2-3; CDR3nt: TGTGCCAGCAGCTTAGCCGGGACTAGCGCCCCAGATACGCAGTATTTT; CDR3aa: CASSLAGTSAPDTQYF
d_gene: -; v_gene: TRBV29-1; abundance: once; j_gene: TRBJ2-3; CDR3nt: TGCAGCGTTGGACCACGGATCACAGATACGCAGTATTTT; CDR3aa: CSVGPRITDTQYF
d_gene: -; v_gene: TRBV28; abundance: -; j_gene: TRBJ2-2; CDR3nt: TGTGCCAGCAGTTTACCCCACGGCAGGGGCACCGGGGAGCTGTTTTTT; CDR3aa: CASSLPHGRGTGELFF
d_gene: TRBD1; v_gene: TRBV6-5; abundance: -; j_gene: TRBJ1-1; CDR3nt: TGTGCCAGCGGGGGACAGAGGAACACTGAAGCTTTCTTT; CDR3aa: CASGGQRNTEAFF
d_gene: -; v_gene: TRBV4-2; abundance: -; j_gene: TRBJ2-5; CDR3nt: TGTGCCAGCAGCCGCACCAGGGTAGGCGAGACCCAGTACTTC; CDR3aa: CASSRTRVGETQYF
d_gene: TRBD2; v_gene: TRBV10-2; abundance: -; j_gene: TRBJ2-7; CDR3nt: TGCGCCAGCAGTCGACTAGCTGCATCCTACGAGCAGTACTTC; CDR3aa: CASSRLAASYEQYF
d_gene: -; v_gene: TRBV6-5; abundance: once; j_gene: TRBJ1-2; CDR3nt: TGTGCCAGCAGGACAGATAACTATGGCTACACCTTC; CDR3aa: CASRTDNYGYTF
d_gene: -; v_gene: TRBV7-9; abundance: few; j_gene: TRBJ1-3; CDR3nt: TGTGCCAGCAGCTTGGACAGTTCTGGAAACACCATATATTTT; CDR3aa: CASSLDSSGNTIYF
d_gene: -; v_gene: TRBV6-6; abundance: -; j_gene: TRBJ2-1; CDR3nt: TGTGCCAGCAGTTACATGGGGGACAATGAGCAGTTCTTC; CDR3aa: CASSYMGDNEQFF
d_gene: TRBD1; v_gene: TRBV6-5; abundance: -; j_gene: TRBJ1-5; CDR3nt: TGTGCCAGCAGTCCACAGGGGGGGCAGCCCCAGCATTTT; CDR3aa: CASSPQGGQPQHF
d_gene: TRBD2; v_gene: TRBV19; abundance: -; j_gene: TRBJ2-7; CDR3nt: TGTGCCAGTAGTCCCCCCGGGACTAGGTCCGAGCAGTACTTC; CDR3aa: CASSPPGTRSEQYF
d_gene: TRBD2; v_gene: TRBV27; abundance: -; j_gene: TRBJ2-1; CDR3nt: TGTGCCAGCAGTTTATGGGGGGGTCGGGAGCAGTTCTTC; CDR3aa: CASSLWGGREQFF
d_gene: TRBD2; v_gene: TRBV25-1; abundance: -; j_gene: TRBJ2-5; CDR3nt: TGTGCCAGCGGACTAGCGGGTAACCAAGAGACCCAGTACTTC; CDR3aa: CASGLAGNQETQYF
d_gene: -; v_gene: TRBV6-5; abundance: once; j_gene: TRBJ2-5; CDR3nt: TGTGTCGCTAGGGGGGCGCAGGAGACCCAGTACTTC; CDR3aa: CVARGAQETQYF
d_gene: -; v_gene: TRBV9; abundance: -; j_gene: TRBJ2-1; CDR3nt: TGTGCCAGCAGCCCCGGGACTCTCTCCTACAATGAGCAGTTCTTC; CDR3aa: CASSPGTLSYNEQFF
d_gene: -; v_gene: TRBV9; abundance: few; j_gene: TRBJ1-2; CDR3nt: TGTGCCAGTAGCTGGAGGGGATCGAACTATGGCTACACCTTC; CDR3aa: CASSWRGSNYGYTF
d_gene: TRBD2; v_gene: TRBV4-2; abundance: -; j_gene: TRBJ2-7; CDR3nt: TGTGCCAGCAGCCAAGGACTAGCGGGCTCCTACGAGCAGTACTTC; CDR3aa: CASSQGLAGSYEQYF
d_gene: TRBD2; v_gene: TRBV7-9; abundance: -; j_gene: TRBJ2-3; CDR3nt: TGTGCCAGCGTCCCGGGACTAGCGGGAGGAAGAGATACGCAGTATTTT; CDR3aa: CASVPGLAGGRDTQYF